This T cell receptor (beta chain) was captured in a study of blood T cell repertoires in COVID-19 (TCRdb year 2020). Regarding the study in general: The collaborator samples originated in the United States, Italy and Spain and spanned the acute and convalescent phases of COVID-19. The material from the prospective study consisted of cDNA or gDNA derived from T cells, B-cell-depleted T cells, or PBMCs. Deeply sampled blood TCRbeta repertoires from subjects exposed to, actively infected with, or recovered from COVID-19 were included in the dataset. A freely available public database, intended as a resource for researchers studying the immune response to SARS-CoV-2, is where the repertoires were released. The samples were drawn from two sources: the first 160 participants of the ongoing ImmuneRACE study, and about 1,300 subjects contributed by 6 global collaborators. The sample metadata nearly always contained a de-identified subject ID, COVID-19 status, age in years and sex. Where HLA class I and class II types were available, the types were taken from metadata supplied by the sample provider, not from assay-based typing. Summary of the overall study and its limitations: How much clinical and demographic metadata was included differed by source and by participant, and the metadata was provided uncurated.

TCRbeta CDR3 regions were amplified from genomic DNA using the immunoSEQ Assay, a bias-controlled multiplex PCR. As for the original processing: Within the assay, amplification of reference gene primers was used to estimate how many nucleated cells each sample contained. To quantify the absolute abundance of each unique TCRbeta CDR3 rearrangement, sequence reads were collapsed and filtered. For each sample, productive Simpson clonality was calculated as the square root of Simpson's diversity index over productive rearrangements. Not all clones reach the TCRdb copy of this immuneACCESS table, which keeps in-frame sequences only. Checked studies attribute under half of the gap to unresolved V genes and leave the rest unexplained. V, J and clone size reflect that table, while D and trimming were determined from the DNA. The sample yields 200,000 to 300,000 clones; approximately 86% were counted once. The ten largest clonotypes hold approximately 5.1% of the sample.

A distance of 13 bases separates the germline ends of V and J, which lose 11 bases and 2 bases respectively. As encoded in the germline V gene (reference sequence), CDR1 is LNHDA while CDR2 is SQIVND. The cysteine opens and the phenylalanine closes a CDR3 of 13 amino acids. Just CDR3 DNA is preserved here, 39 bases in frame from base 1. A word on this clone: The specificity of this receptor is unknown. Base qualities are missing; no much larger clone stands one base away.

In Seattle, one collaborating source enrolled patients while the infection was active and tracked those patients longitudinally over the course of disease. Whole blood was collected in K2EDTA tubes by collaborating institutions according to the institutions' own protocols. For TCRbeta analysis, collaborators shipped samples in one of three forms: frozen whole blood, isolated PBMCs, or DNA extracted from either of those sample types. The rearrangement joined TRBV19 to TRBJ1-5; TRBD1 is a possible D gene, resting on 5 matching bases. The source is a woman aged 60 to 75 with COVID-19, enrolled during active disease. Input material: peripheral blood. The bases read TGTGCCGCTAACGGGGGTGGCAATCAGCCCCAGCATTTT. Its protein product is CAANGGGNQPQHF.